The entry below gives a single T cell receptor (beta chain) sequence along with its context. The antigen remains unidentified. The PCR had 60 Vbeta and 13 Jbeta primers. The protocol was immunoSEQ multiplex PCR, while the TCRdb copy is restricted to in-frame clones and leaves out a portion. This table holds under 200,000 clones. This specimen belongs to a study of cytomegalovirus exposure and HLA in healthy donors. Whole-study results and caveats: Apart from CMV serostatus, no immune exposure information was available. There were reportedly fewer N-insertions in an Asian-associated ancestry cluster than the approximately 670-donor mean, in a later analysis.

Germline lookup yields CDR1 MGHRA and CDR2 YSYEKL. After removal of 5 bases from V and 8 bases from J, the junction contained 10 bases not matched to a gene. The CDR3 runs to 15 residues. Material for sequencing was PBMCs. The TCR comes from a man in his thirties or forties in good health and CMV-seronegative. This chain connects TRBV4-1 to TRBJ2-2, with 8 bases matching TRBD2. Here the CDR3 DNA reads TGCGCCAGCAGCGGCGGTGCTAGCGGGTTAGGGGAGCTGTTTTTT. This sequence encodes CASSGGASGLGELFF.